A selection of T cell receptor beta chains follows, all from one sample in a study of blood T cell repertoires in COVID-19. Sequencing used immunoSEQ multiplex PCR; TCRdb keeps in-frame clones, though not all of them. The data show about 68,000 clones, with 90% to 95% seen just once and 6.5% to 8% held by the top ten. Sequencing was done on a sample of peripheral blood. The receptor source for this set is a man aged 40-49 years with COVID-19, enrolled during active disease. Each CDR3 is given with its conserved first and last residue. The D gene is left open where the match is weak. Some rows have no size entry. The others give once, few or many, or a class for an expanded clone.

j_gene	abundance	d_gene	v_gene	CDR3nt	CDR3aa
TRBJ1-2	.	.	TRBV5-4	TGTGCCAGCAGTATTGGCAGACTCTATGGCTACACCTTC	CASSIGRLYGYTF
TRBJ2-4	.	.	TRBV9	TGTGCCAGCAGCGTAGGGGTAGGGGGAGGGGCCAAAAACATTCAGTACTTC	CASSVGVGGGAKNIQYF
TRBJ2-7	.	TRBD1	TRBV5-1	TGCGCCAGCAGCTTGCCCGGGACAGGGATCGGCGAGCAGTACTTC	CASSLPGTGIGEQYF
TRBJ2-3	.	TRBD1	TRBV6-2/TRBV6-3	TGTGCCAGCAGTTACGAGGCCGGGACAGGGGTTCAAGATACGCAGTATTTT	CASSYEAGTGVQDTQYF
TRBJ2-2	once	TRBD1	TRBV19	TGTGCCAGTAGTACCCCCACAGGGGTAAACACCGGGGAGCTGTTTTTT	CASSTPTGVNTGELFF
TRBJ2-3	.	.	TRBV5-1	TGCGCCAGCAGCCGGGGGTCCTCCGGGGGAAGCACAGATACGCAGTATTTT	CASSRGSSGGSTDTQYF
TRBJ1-5	.	.	TRBV3-1/TRBV3-2	TGTGCCAGCAGCCTTACCCAACTGCAGCCCCAGCATTTT	CASSLTQLQPQHF
TRBJ1-5	.	.	TRBV2	TGTGCCAGCAGTCCTCTTAGTCCGGAGCGGCAGCCCCAGCATTTT	CASSPLSPERQPQHF
TRBJ1-4	.	.	TRBV6-1	TGTGCCAGCAGTGAAGATACAGTCTCAACTAATGAAAAACTGTTTTTT	CASSEDTVSTNEKLFF
TRBJ2-1	.	.	TRBV5-1	TGCGCCAGCAGCTTGCAGGGGTTCCACAATGAGCAGTTCTTC	CASSLQGFHNEQFF
TRBJ2-3	.	TRBD2	TRBV2	TGTGCCGTCCGACTAGCGGAGGTCACAGATACGCAGTATTTT	CAVRLAEVTDTQYF
TRBJ1-2	.	.	TRBV28	TGTGCCAGCAGTTTCGAGGGAAACTATGGCTACACCTTC	CASSFEGNYGYTF
TRBJ1-2	once	.	TRBV7-8	TGTGCCAGCAGCTTAGAAACAGGAGATAGCTATGGCTACACCTTC	CASSLETGDSYGYTF
TRBJ1-1	.	.	TRBV7-6	TGTGCCAGCAGCACCGACAGTTCCGGCACTGAAGCTTTCTTT	CASSTDSSGTEAFF
TRBJ1-4	few	TRBD1	TRBV4-2	TGTGCCAGCAGCCACAACAGGGGGCAGGGTAATGAAAAACTGTTTTTT	CASSHNRGQGNEKLFF
TRBJ1-2	.	.	TRBV5-1	TGCGCCAGCAGCTTGGCACAGGCGGCCCTAAATTGGGGCTACACCTTC	CASSLAQAALNWGYTF
TRBJ2-1	.	TRBD1	TRBV27	TGTGCCAGTTCCCGGACAGGGGAAAGGACTGAGCAGTTCTTC	CASSRTGERTEQFF
TRBJ2-1	.	TRBD2	TRBV27	TGTGCCAGCAGTTTCCCGGGGGGGATTAATGAGCAGTTCTTC	CASSFPGGINEQFF
TRBJ2-3	.	TRBD2	TRBV3-1/TRBV3-2	TGTGCCAGCAGCCTAGGCGGGGGGGCCGTGGATACGCAGTATTTT	CASSLGGGAVDTQYF
TRBJ1-3	.	.	TRBV7-9	TGTGCCAGCAGCCCGGCCGGGAGGGTAGTTATCAACACCATATATTTT	CASSPAGRVVINTIYF
TRBJ2-1	.	TRBD2	TRBV18	TGTGCCAGCTCACCAGGGACTACCCAAAGCAATGAGCAGTTCTTC	CASSPGTTQSNEQFF
TRBJ2-1	.	.	TRBV27	TGTGCCAGCAGTCTGCGGGCGAGCCCGGGGGATGAGCAGTTCTTC	CASSLRASPGDEQFF
TRBJ1-2	.	.	TRBV14	TGTGCCAGCAGCCAAGAACGCGCAGGGCTGCTCCGTGGCTACACCTTC	CASSQERAGLLRGYTF
TRBJ1-2	.	.	TRBV27	TGTGCCAGCAGTTTAAGTAGAGGGCGGGGTGGCTACACCTTC	CASSLSRGRGGYTF
TRBJ1-5	.	TRBD1	TRBV19	TGTGCCACCCAACCCTGGACAGGTAACAATCAGCCCCAGCATTTT	CATQPWTGNNQPQHF
TRBJ2-3	.	TRBD2	TRBV6-5	TGTGCCAGCAGTTACGAAGCGGGGAGCACAGATACGCAGTATTTT	CASSYEAGSTDTQYF
TRBJ1-2	.	TRBD1	TRBV28	TGTGCCAGCAGTGTGGACAGGGTATGGGGCTACACCTTC	CASSVDRVWGYTF
TRBJ1-1	.	.	TRBV6-5	TGTGCCAGCATTTCTATTATGGGCAGGGCCGCTTTCTTT	CASISIMGRAAFF
TRBJ2-1	.	.	TRBV10-3	TGTGCCATCATGAAAGGGGATGAGCAGTTCTTC	CAIMKGDEQFF
TRBJ1-2	.	.	TRBV2	TGTGCCAGCAGTTTGAGGGTTATCAACTATGGCTACACCTTC	CASSLRVINYGYTF